The present TCR beta chain was sequenced within a study of control samples from healthy donors and cancer patients. TCRdb keeps only in-frame clones here, not all; method: immunoSEQ multiplex PCR. The sample includes around 93,000 clones, roughly 90% seen only once; the top ten take approximately 3%. The CDR3 runs to 14 residues. V was cut by 6 bases and J by 6 bases, with 17 bases left in between. From germline, CDR1 is MDHEN and CDR2 SYDVKM. The sequencing input was blood. The receptor comes from a human donor in good health. The donor label of this sample is uncertain. The V call is TRBV28, the J call TRBJ1-1; a weak D match, TRBD1 (6 bases). The CDR3 reads CASSPAGQTPEAFF. The CDR3 DNA is TGTGCCAGCAGCCCCGCCGGACAGACCCCTGAAGCTTTCTTT.